This record covers a single TCR beta chain. What it binds is not known. This sample stems from a study of CD8 T cell repertoires and HIV-1 epitope variants. The overall study: Autologous T cell-negative cells served as antigen-presenting cells in equal numbers.

The germline V and J ends were trimmed by 3 bases and 0 bases, with 9 bases remaining between them. The CDR3 consists of 14 residues. Per germline, CDR1 SGHNT and CDR2 YENEEA. TCRdb's copy holds only in-frame clones and misses some; the assay was immunoSEQ multiplex PCR. Of about 5,600 clones detected, about three fifths appear once; the ten largest clones hold about two fifths. J is TRBJ2-7 and V is TRBV11-3; maybe TRBD2 (5 bases). Sequences were obtained from cultured CD8+ T cells derived from PBMCs. This sequence originates from a male donor with HIV. CDR3 sequence reads: CASSFGRGSYEQYF. DNA of the CDR3: TGTGCCAGCAGCTTTGGTCGGGGCTCCTACGAGCAGTACTTC.